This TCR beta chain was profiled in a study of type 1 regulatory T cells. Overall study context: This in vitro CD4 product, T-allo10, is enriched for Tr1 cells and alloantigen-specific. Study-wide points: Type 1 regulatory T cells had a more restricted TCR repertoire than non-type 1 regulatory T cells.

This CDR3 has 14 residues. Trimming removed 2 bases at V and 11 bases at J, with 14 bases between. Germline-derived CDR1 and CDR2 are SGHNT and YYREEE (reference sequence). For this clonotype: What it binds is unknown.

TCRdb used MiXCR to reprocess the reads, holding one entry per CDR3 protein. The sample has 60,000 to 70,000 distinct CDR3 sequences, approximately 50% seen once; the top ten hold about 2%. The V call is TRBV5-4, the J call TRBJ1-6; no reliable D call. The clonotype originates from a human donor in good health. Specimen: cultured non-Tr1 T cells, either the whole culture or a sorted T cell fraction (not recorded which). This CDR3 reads CASSLFEGTAPLHF. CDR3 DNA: TGTGCCAGCAGCTTATTTGAGGGAACGGCACCCCTCCACTTT.